This T cell receptor (beta chain) is from a study of shared clonotypes between healthy human individuals. Across the whole study: CD4 naive cells filled three plates per donor, CD4 memory three, CD8 naive two and CD8 memory one.

Details on this clone: Its antigen is unidentified.

This table comes from immunoSEQ multiplex PCR, and its TCRdb copy is limited to in-frame clones, with some not included. The table includes around 2.1 million clones, around 95% detected once. Study-level results: Of the naive CD4 clonotypes, around 4.9% were shared across several donors.

In germline, CDR1 is SGHTA, CDR2 FQGNSA. Trimming removed 1 base at V and 10 bases at J, with 11 bases between. This CDR3 region has 14 residues. The chain has TRBV7-2 and TRBJ1-6; no clear D. Sequenced sample: naive CD4+ T cells sorted from blood. Subset specified: CD45RA+ positively selected. The TCR sequence derives from a man aged 18 to 30 in good health. As DNA, the CDR3 is TGTGCCAGCAGCTTAGAGACTTTGGTCTCACCCCTCCACTTT. Translated, it gives CASSLETLVSPLHF.